A single count supports the clone carrying this T cell receptor (beta chain). This sample was included in a study of blood T cell repertoires in COVID-19. Study as a whole: Researchers got acute and convalescent COVID-19 samples from the United States, Italy and Spain. In each case, the material was cDNA or gDNA derived from T cells, B-cell-depleted T cells, or PBMCs.

Authors' methods: Amplification with reference gene primers provided the estimates of nucleated cell counts. Libraries were prepared by immunoSEQ multiplex PCR; TCRdb keeps only in-frame clonotypes and omits some of them. The V and J calls and the clone size are those of that table, but D and trimming were determined from the DNA. The sample lists around 220,000 clones, roughly 84% occurring once. This clonotype was obtained from a woman aged 35 to 49 with active or convalescent COVID-19. The sample was peripheral blood.

CDR3 DNA: TGTGCCAGCAGTTTACTCGGTGGGGCTGGGAATTCACCCCTCCACTTT. It yields the protein CASSLLGGAGNSPLHF. This rearrangement joins TRBV28 to TRBJ1-6, with D maybe TRBD1 (5 bases). CDR1 is MDHEN, CDR2 SYDVKM, per germline. CDR3 length equals 16 residues. V lost 2 bases, J lost 7 bases, and 15 bases lay in between. Looking up the rest from reference TRBV28 and TRBJ1-6 gives the full variable domain: DVKVTQSSRYLVKRTGEKVFLECVQDMDHENMFWYRQDPGLGLRLIYFSYDVKMKEKGDIPEGYSVSREKKERFSLILESASTNQTSMYLCASSLLGGAGNSPLHFGNGTRLTVT.